The source of this TCR beta chain is a study of cytomegalovirus exposure and HLA in healthy donors. General study findings and limits: For most TCR beta V segments, an earlier analysis put the productive rate at about 90% or about 30% of the time.

In the PCR, 60 Vbeta and 13 Jbeta primers were used. Libraries were prepared by immunoSEQ multiplex PCR; TCRdb keeps only in-frame clonotypes and omits some of them. The repertoire holds 130,000 to 150,000 clones, 76% seen once, with about 2% in the top ten. Germline V CDR1 and CDR2: MNHNS, SASEGT. The CDR3 runs 13 residues. V trimming: 6 bases; J trimming: 4 bases; junction bases outside the gene matches: 3. A word on this clone: Its target is not known.

The chain combines TRBV6-1 with TRBJ1-2; the match to TRBD1 covers 9 bases. The source of this sequence is a woman aged 40-49 years in good health and CMV-seronegative. What was sequenced was PBMCs. CDR3 bases: TGTGCCAGCAGAGTGGACAGGGGCTATGGCTACACCTTC. It is translated as CASRVDRGYGYTF.